Reported below is one TCR beta chain. The target antigen is unknown. Distinct nucleotide sequences in the sample also encode this CDR3. This sample is drawn from a study of shared clonotypes between healthy human individuals. The study, taken as a whole, reports: Specimens sampled were limited to blood, with tissue repertoires likely differing.

Only CD45RO-negative cells positively selected for CCR7 counted as naive CD8 cells, so terminally differentiated effector memory CD45RA+ cells were excluded. Donors were healthy HIV-negative adults without recently reported acute infections or vaccinations. V lost 0 bases and J 5 bases, leaving 7 bases between the germline ends. The germline V gene encodes CDR1 GTSNPN and CDR2 SVGIG (reference sequence). The CDR3 runs 12 residues. In replicate PCRs of sorted subsets, around 200 ng DNA, roughly 31,000 T cell genomes, was used. The protocol was immunoSEQ multiplex PCR, while the TCRdb copy is restricted to in-frame clones and leaves out a portion. The top ten hold 0.11% of the sample, which has about 600,000 clones, nearly 97% seen once.

This TCR was sampled from a woman aged 30 to 39 in good health. V gene TRBV30 combines with J gene TRBJ1-1, with D uncertain. The sample comprised naive CD8+ T cells sorted from blood. The CDR3 spells CAWSVMETEAFF. The DNA for the CDR3 is TGTGCCTGGAGTGTAATGGAAACTGAAGCTTTCTTT.